One and the same sample provided the 32 T cell receptor beta chains below, sequenced in a study of early T cells in non-severe SARS-CoV-2 infection. TCRdb reprocessed the 5' RACE reads via MiXCR and lists one record per CDR3 protein. In the table there are tens of thousands of distinct CDR3 sequences, around 8% of which are singletons. Sequenced sample: whole blood. All receptors come from an adult who was a healthcare worker with PCR-confirmed SARS-CoV-2 infection or an uninfected control (not recorded which).

The chain recombines TRBV5-1 with TRBJ2-6; TRBD1 is a possible D gene (5 bases). Trimming shortened V by 4 bases and J by 0 bases, and 17 bases separated the two germline ends. CDR3 length: 18 residues. Germline CDR1 and CDR2: SGHRS and YFSETQ. The CDR3 spells CASSTTPVGASGANVLTF. The CDR3 DNA is TGCGCCAGCAGCACGACACCGGTAGGGGCCTCTGGGGCCAACGTCCTGACTTTC.

This clonotype was picked up a small number of times. The chain uses TRBV7-9 and TRBJ2-3; D possibly corresponds to TRBD1 (5 bases). Trimming removed 3 bases at V and 3 bases at J, with 10 bases between. Germline assignment: CDR1 SEHNR and CDR2 FQNEAQ (reference sequence). CDR3 size: 14 residues. CDR3 DNA: TGTGCCAGCAGCTTGGGGCTAGTGACAGATACGCAGTATTTT. Its translation: CASSLGLVTDTQYF.

This clonotype was seen repeatedly, ten times or more. The chain recombines TRBV7-9 with TRBJ2-1, with D possibly being TRBD2 (6 bases). The CDR3 loop spans 14 amino acids. Germline CDR1 is SEHNR and CDR2 is FQNEAQ (reference sequence). Trimming took 5 bases from V and 5 from J, leaving 13 bases between them. The CDR3 is CASSHRDSDNEQFF. The DNA of the CDR3 is TGTGCCAGCAGCCACCGGGACTCTGACAATGAGCAGTTCTTC.

This clonotype has a count of ten or more. The rearrangement uses TRBV20-1 and TRBJ2-2; D unclear. The germline CDR1 and CDR2 sequences are DFQATT and SNEGSKA (reference sequence). V lost 3 bases and J 4 bases, leaving 6 bases between the germline ends. CDR3 length: 12 residues. CDR3 protein: CSASTSTGELFF. CDR3 coding DNA: TGCAGTGCTAGTACTTCCACCGGGGAGCTGTTTTTT.

Here the CDR3 reads CASQDPSSYNSPLHF. CDR3 nucleotide sequence: TGTGCCAGTCAGGATCCGAGCTCCTATAATTCACCCCTCCACTTT. The rearrangement joins TRBV27 to TRBJ1-6, with D hard to call. CDR3 length equals 15 residues. Trimming removed 9 bases at V and 0 bases at J, with 12 bases between. From germline, CDR1 is MNHEY and CDR2 SMNVEV (reference sequence).

This clonotype was detected many times. The chain uses TRBV19 and TRBJ1-4; D gene unclear. This CDR3 has 14 amino acids. Germline V CDR1 and CDR2: LNHDA, SQIVND (reference sequence). V lost 4 bases to trimming and J lost 8 bases, with 14 bases between them. The CDR3 coding sequence is TGTGCCAGTAGTACCCCCACGGGTACCGAAAAACTGTTTTTT. Its protein product is CASSTPTGTEKLFF.

In its sample, this clonotype was seen a few times. The gene calls are TRBV28 and TRBJ2-3; 13 bases are shared with TRBD2. V trimming: 2 bases; J trimming: 3 bases; junction bases outside the gene matches: 5. Germline assignment: CDR1 MDHEN and CDR2 SYDVKM. This CDR3 region has 17 residues. The DNA for the CDR3 is TGTGCCAGCAGTTTACATACTAGCGGGAGGGCAACAGATACGCAGTATTTT. It yields the protein CASSLHTSGRATDTQYF.

The rearrangement joins TRBV15 to TRBJ1-2; D call uncertain. Per germline, CDR1 LNHNV and CDR2 YYDKDF (reference sequence). The CDR3 consists of 13 residues. The ends were cut back, 4 bases at V and 6 bases at J, with 12 bases in the middle. DNA of the CDR3: TGTGCCACCAGCACACCGACCCACGATGGCTACACCTTC. Translating gives CATSTPTHDGYTF.

This clonotype was seen more than once but under ten times. The chain carries TRBV3-1 and TRBJ2-3, with no clear D. The V and J ends lost 2 bases and 3 bases respectively, with 9 bases between them. Germline-derived CDR1 and CDR2 are LGHDT and YNNKEL (reference sequence). The CDR3 length is 14 residues. The CDR3 DNA reads as TGTGCCAGCAGCCAACCCGGAGCTACAGATACGCAGTATTTT. Amino acids: CASSQPGATDTQYF.

The chain is built from TRBV15 and TRBJ1-5, with D possibly TRBD1 on 5 matching bases. CDR1 and CDR2 from the germline V gene are LNHNV and YYDKDF (reference sequence). Trimming removed 0 bases at V and 4 bases at J, with 7 bases between. CDR3 size: 14 residues. CDR3 loop: CATSRDRGNQPQHF. CDR3 bases: TGTGCCACCAGCAGAGATAGGGGTAATCAGCCCCAGCATTTT.

This rearrangement joins TRBV7-9 to TRBJ1-1; TRBD1 agrees at 10 bases. The CDR3 loop spans 14 amino acids. The trim removed 6 bases at V and 6 bases at J, leaving 7 bases unmatched. From germline, CDR1 is SEHNR and CDR2 FQNEAQ (reference sequence). Written as DNA, the CDR3 is TGTGCCAGCAGGGAGACAGGGGGCAGATCTGAAGCTTTCTTT. This codes for CASRETGGRSEAFF.

Here the CDR3 DNA reads TGTGCCAGCAGCCCCCTCGGGAGCGGGGGGGCTTCGCAGTATTTT. Translated, it gives CASSPLGSGGASQYF. The chain joins TRBV7-2 to TRBJ2-3, with 10 bases aligning to TRBD2. Trimming removed 5 bases from V and 10 bases from J; junction bases left unmatched: 12. Per the germline V gene, CDR1 is SGHTA and CDR2 is FQGNSA. This CDR3 is 15 amino acids long.

This clonotype was observed a few times. The J gene is TRBJ2-1, the V gene TRBV6-5; 7 nucleotides line up with TRBD2. This CDR3 has 14 residues. Germline V lookup: CDR1 MNHEY, CDR2 SVGAGI. The trim removed 6 bases at V and 4 bases at J, leaving 6 bases unmatched. Written as DNA, the CDR3 is TGTGCCAGCAGACGGGAGGCTGCGTACAATGAGCAGTTCTTC. It codes for CASRREAAYNEQFF.

A few counts support this clonotype. This chain uses TRBV13 with TRBJ1-1, with D perhaps TRBD1 (6 bases). Per germline, CDR1 PRHDT and CDR2 FYEKMQ (reference sequence). V lost 3 bases and J 1 base, leaving 9 bases between the germline ends. CDR3 length equals 14 residues. For the CDR3, the DNA is TGTGCCAGCAGCTTCCAGGGGTGGAACACTGAAGCTTTCTTT. Amino acid sequence: CASSFQGWNTEAFF.

Many counts were recorded for this clonotype. V is TRBV7-9 and J is TRBJ2-1, with D possibly being TRBD1 (6 bases). Trimming removed 5 bases at V and 8 bases at J, with 22 bases between. Germline CDR1 and CDR2: SEHNR and FQNEAQ (reference sequence). The CDR3 runs 16 residues. As DNA, the CDR3 is TGTGCCAGCAGCCCCCAACAGGGTCTGTTCGGCGATGAGCAGTTCTTC. It specifies CASSPQQGLFGDEQFF.

This clonotype has a count of ten or more. This chain joins TRBV20-1 and TRBJ1-3, with D possibly TRBD1 on 5 matching bases. The CDR3 consists of 12 residues. V lost 2 bases, J lost 6 bases, and 8 bases lay in between. Germline V gene sequence: CDR1 DFQATT, CDR2 SNEGSKA (reference sequence). CDR3: CSARQGLNTIYF. DNA of the CDR3: TGCAGTGCTAGACAGGGTCTAAACACCATATATTTT.

This clonotype has more than one count but fewer than ten. The chain couples TRBV7-3 to TRBJ2-2; D perhaps matches TRBD1 (5 bases). Trimming removed 5 bases from V and 8 bases from J, with 18 bases in between. This CDR3 region has 15 residues. Per germline, CDR1 SGHTA and CDR2 FQGTGA. The CDR3 DNA follows: TGTGCCAGCAGCCAACCCTTGGGGCCCACAGGGGAGCTGTTTTTT. Residues: CASSQPLGPTGELFF.

The rearrangement joins TRBV5-1 to TRBJ2-1; TRBD2 agrees at 13 bases. The CDR3 spans 17 residues. Germline CDR1 reads SGHRS; CDR2 reads YFSETQ. J gave up 5 bases and V 4 bases, and 9 bases lay outside the gene matches. The CDR3 bases are TGCGCCAGCAGCCGTCATTCCGGACTAGCGGGGGACAATGAGCAGTTCTTC. Its protein is CASSRHSGLAGDNEQFF.

This sequence joins TRBV7-2 and TRBJ1-1; no clear D. CDR1 is SGHTA, CDR2 FQGNSA, per germline. This CDR3 contains 13 residues. Trimming stripped 0 bases from V and 6 bases from J, with 8 bases between. The CDR3 sequence is CASSLAGIAEAFF. The CDR3 DNA follows: TGTGCCAGCAGCTTAGCAGGAATCGCTGAAGCTTTCTTT.

This clonotype has more than one count but fewer than ten. This rearrangement joins TRBV12-3 or TRBV12-4 to TRBJ2-1, with D perhaps TRBD1 or TRBD2 (6 bases each). The CDR3 is 17 residues long. V shed 6 bases and J shed 0 bases, with 18 bases lying between them. The CDR3 DNA follows: TGTGCCAGCAGCCCCGGTAGGGGGGATCCCTCCTACAATGAGCAGTTCTTC. Translation gives CASSPGRGDPSYNEQFF.

V usage is TRBV28 and J usage is TRBJ2-7; TRBD1 is a possible D gene (5 bases). This CDR3 region has 14 residues. V lost 5 bases and J lost 0, with 11 bases in between. The germline V gene encodes CDR1 MDHEN and CDR2 SYDVKM. The CDR3 DNA reads TGTGCCAGCAGTCTCTCAGACAGCTCCTACGAGCAGTACTTC. This translates into CASSLSDSSYEQYF.

A few counts support this clonotype. The chain combines TRBV19 with TRBJ2-1, with no clear D. Germline V lookup: CDR1 LNHDA, CDR2 SQIVND (reference sequence). V lost 8 bases and J lost 7, with 15 bases in between. This CDR3 comprises 13 residues. CDR3 nucleotide sequence: TGTGCCAGTGGTGCACTCCCTGTAAATGAGCAGTTCTTC. It specifies CASGALPVNEQFF. The entire variable domain, with the rest obtained from reference TRBV19 and TRBJ2-1, is as follows: DGGITQSPKYLFRKEGQNVTLSCEQNLNHDAMYWYRQDPGQGLRLIYYSQIVNDFQKGDIAEGYSVSREKKESFPLTVTSAQKNPTAFYLCASGALPVNEQFFGPGTRLTVL.

In this sample, this clonotype turned up many times. The chain links TRBV3-1 to TRBJ2-3; D is ambiguous. Deletions cut 0 bases from V and 11 bases from J, with 6 bases between. CDR1 is LGHDT and CDR2 is YNNKEL in the germline V gene (reference sequence). The CDR3 has 11 amino acids. The CDR3 bases are TGTGCCAGCAGCCAAGACATAGGGCAGTATTTT. It specifies CASSQDIGQYF.

In its sample, this clonotype was seen many times. The chain uses TRBV12-5 and TRBJ1-5; 7 positions agree with TRBD1. The CDR3 is 15 amino acids. CDR1 and CDR2 (germline): LGHNT, FRNRAP. V lost 6 bases, J lost 7 bases, and 12 bases stayed unmatched. The CDR3 here is CASGPDREGWQPQHF. The CDR3 coding sequence is TGTGCTAGTGGACCAGACAGGGAGGGTTGGCAGCCCCAGCATTTT.

The chain has TRBV6-1 and TRBJ2-3; a possible D gene is TRBD2 (6 bases). Per germline, CDR1 MNHNS and CDR2 SASEGT. V was trimmed by 6 bases and J by 6 bases, leaving 13 bases between them. This CDR3 spans 13 amino acids. In nucleotides, the CDR3 is TGTGCCAGCAGGATGACTAGTTTGGATACGCAGTATTTT. Amino acids: CASRMTSLDTQYF.

This chain connects TRBV25-1 to TRBJ2-1; no definite D call. V lost 3 bases and J 5 bases, leaving 11 bases between the germline ends. CDR1 MGHDK and CDR2 SYGVNS come from the germline V gene. The CDR3 runs 14 residues. In DNA form, the CDR3 reads TGTGCCAGCAGTGACCTCAACAGTAACAATGAGCAGTTCTTC. It translates to CASSDLNSNNEQFF.

This clonotype was seen many times. The chain couples TRBV29-1 to TRBJ1-2, with D unresolved. The germline V and J ends were trimmed by 7 bases and 7 bases, with 16 bases remaining between them. This CDR3 has 12 amino acids. CDR1 is SQVTM and CDR2 is ANQGSEA in the germline V gene. This CDR3 is CSADDGLGGYTF. CDR3 nucleotides: TGCAGCGCCGACGATGGTCTTGGTGGCTACACCTTC.

This clonotype has more than one count but fewer than ten. V is TRBV5-6 and J is TRBJ1-1; 8 bases are a match to TRBD1. V lost 3 bases and J lost 5; bases outside the gene matches: 18. There are 18 residues in the CDR3. The germline CDR1 and CDR2 sequences are SGHDT and YYEEEE. The CDR3 protein is CASSSDRGGKRQRTEAFF. DNA of the CDR3: TGTGCCAGCAGCTCCGACAGGGGAGGGAAGAGGCAAAGGACTGAAGCTTTCTTT.

This clonotype was counted only a few times. The chain has TRBV7-6 and TRBJ2-1, with 15 bases aligning to TRBD2. The V segment lost 5 bases and the J segment 5 bases; nucleotides outside the gene matches: 4. Germline V gene sequence: CDR1 SGHVS, CDR2 FNYEAQ. This CDR3 has 16 residues. In DNA, the CDR3 is TGTGCCAGCAGCCCTGGACTAGCGGGGGGGCACAATGAGCAGTTCTTC. It encodes CASSPGLAGGHNEQFF.

This clonotype has a count of ten or more. This sequence joins TRBV9 and TRBJ2-1; a possible D gene is TRBD1 (5 bases). Germline loops: CDR1 SGDLS, CDR2 YYNGEE. Trimming stripped 5 bases from V and 6 bases from J, with 12 bases between. The CDR3 has 13 residues. This chain's CDR3 is CASRGTGGNEQFF. The CDR3 DNA is TGTGCCAGCAGAGGAACAGGTGGCAATGAGCAGTTCTTC. The whole variable domain, remainder taken from reference TRBV9 and TRBJ2-1, is DSGVTQTPKHLITATGQRVTLRCSPRSGDLSVYWYQQSLDQGLQFLIQYYNGEERAKGNILERFSAQQFPDLHSELNLSSLELGDSALYFCASRGTGGNEQFFGPGTRLTVL.

The chain recombines TRBV6-4 with TRBJ1-1, with 7 positions matching TRBD1. The CDR3 runs 12 residues. From germline, CDR1 is MRHNA and CDR2 SNTAGT. Trimming removed 2 bases from V and 10 bases from J; junction bases left unmatched: 4. In nucleotides, the CDR3 is TGTGCCAGCAGTGACCGGGACAGCCGAGCTTTCTTT. It is translated as CASSDRDSRAFF.

The rearrangement joins TRBV27 to TRBJ1-1; D possibly corresponds to TRBD1 (6 bases). Germline V gene sequence: CDR1 MNHEY, CDR2 SMNVEV (reference sequence). Trimming took 5 bases from V and 3 from J, leaving 16 bases between them. CDR3 size: 15 residues. The DNA of the CDR3 is TGTGCCAGCAGTCAATACGGACAGAGCCACACTGAAGCTTTCTTT. Its protein is CASSQYGQSHTEAFF.